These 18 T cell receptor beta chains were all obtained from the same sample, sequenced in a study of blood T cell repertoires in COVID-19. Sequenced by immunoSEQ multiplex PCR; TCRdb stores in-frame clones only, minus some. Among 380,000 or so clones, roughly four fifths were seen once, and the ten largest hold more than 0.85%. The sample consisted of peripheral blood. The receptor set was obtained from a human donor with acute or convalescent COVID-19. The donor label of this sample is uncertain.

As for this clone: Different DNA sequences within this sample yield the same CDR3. CDR3 amino acids: CASSFGGNTIYF. The CDR3 DNA follows: TGTGCCAGCAGTTTTGGCGGAAACACCATATATTTT. This chain connects TRBV12-3 or TRBV12-4 to TRBJ1-3; D gene unclear. This CDR3 spans 12 amino acids. Trimming shortened V by 3 bases and J by 4 bases, and 4 bases separated the two germline ends.

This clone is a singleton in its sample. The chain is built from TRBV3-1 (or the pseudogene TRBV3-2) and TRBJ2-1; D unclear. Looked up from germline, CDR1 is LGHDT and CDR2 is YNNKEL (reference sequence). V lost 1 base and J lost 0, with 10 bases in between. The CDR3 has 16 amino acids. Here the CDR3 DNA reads TGTGCCAGCAGCCAAGGAGGTATCGCCTCCTACAATGAGCAGTTCTTC. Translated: CASSQGGIASYNEQFF.

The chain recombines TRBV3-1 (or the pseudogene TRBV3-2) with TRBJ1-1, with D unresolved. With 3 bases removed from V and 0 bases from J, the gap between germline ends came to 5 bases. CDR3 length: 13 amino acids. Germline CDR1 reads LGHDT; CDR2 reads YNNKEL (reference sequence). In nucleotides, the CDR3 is TGTGCCAGCAGCCACGGTTTGAACACTGAAGCTTTCTTT. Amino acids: CASSHGLNTEAFF.

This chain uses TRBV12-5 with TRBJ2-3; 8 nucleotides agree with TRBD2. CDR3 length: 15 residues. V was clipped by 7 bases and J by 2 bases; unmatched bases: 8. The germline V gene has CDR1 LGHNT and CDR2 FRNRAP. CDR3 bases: TGTGCTAGTGCCTTTAGCGGGATTAACACAGATACGCAGTATTTT. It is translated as CASAFSGINTDTQYF.

CDR3 amino acids: CASAGGTEAFF. In DNA, the CDR3 is TGTGCCAGCGCGGGGGGCACTGAAGCTTTCTTT. The J gene is TRBJ1-1, the V gene TRBV3-1 (or the pseudogene TRBV3-2); possibly TRBD1 for D (5 bases). This CDR3 contains 11 residues. V lost 8 bases, J lost 4 bases, and 8 bases lay in between. The germline gives CDR1 LGHDT, CDR2 YNNKEL (reference sequence).

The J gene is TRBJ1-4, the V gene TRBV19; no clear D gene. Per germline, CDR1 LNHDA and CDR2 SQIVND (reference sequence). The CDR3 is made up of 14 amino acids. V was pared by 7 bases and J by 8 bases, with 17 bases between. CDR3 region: CASTMGRWREKLFF. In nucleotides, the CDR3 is TGTGCCAGTACCATGGGTCGGTGGAGGGAAAAACTGTTTTTT.

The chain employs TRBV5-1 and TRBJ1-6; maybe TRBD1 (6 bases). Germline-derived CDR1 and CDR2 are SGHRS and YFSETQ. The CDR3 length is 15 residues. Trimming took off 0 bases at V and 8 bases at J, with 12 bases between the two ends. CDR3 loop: CASSLDGQRDSPLHF. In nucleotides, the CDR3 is TGCGCCAGCAGCTTGGACGGACAGAGGGATTCACCCCTCCACTTT.

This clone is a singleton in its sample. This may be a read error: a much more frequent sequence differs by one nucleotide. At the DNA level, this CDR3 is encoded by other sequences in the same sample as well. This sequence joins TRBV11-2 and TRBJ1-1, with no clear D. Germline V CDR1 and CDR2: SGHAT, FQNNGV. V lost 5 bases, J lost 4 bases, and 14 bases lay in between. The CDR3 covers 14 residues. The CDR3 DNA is TGTGCCAGCAGCCAAAGGCCAGGAGGCACTGAAGCTTTCTTT. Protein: CASSQRPGGTEAFF.

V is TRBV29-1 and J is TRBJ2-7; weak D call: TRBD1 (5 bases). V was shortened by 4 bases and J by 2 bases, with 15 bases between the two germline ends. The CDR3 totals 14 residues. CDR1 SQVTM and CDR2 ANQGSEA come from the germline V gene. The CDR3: CSVVTGTRAYEQYF. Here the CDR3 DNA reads TGCAGCGTTGTAACAGGCACCAGGGCCTACGAGCAGTACTTC.

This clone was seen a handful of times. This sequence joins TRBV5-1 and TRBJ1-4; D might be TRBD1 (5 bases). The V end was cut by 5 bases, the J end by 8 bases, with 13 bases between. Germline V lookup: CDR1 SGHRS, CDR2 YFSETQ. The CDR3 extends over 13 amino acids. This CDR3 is CASRRGVDEKLFF. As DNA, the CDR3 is TGCGCCAGCAGACGGGGGGTGGACGAAAAACTGTTTTTT.

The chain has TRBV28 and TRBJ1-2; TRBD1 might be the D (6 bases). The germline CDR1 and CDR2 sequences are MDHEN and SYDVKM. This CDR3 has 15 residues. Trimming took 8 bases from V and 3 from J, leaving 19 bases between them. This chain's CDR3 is CASSGTTINYYGYTF. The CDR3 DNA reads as TGTGCCAGCTCCGGGACAACAATAAACTACTATGGCTACACCTTC.

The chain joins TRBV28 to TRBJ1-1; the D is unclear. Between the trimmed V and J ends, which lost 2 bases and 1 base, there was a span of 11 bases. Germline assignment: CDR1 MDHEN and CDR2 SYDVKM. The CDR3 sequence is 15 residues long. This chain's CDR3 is CASSLARGPNTEAFF. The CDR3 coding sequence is TGTGCCAGCAGTTTAGCCCGCGGTCCGAACACTGAAGCTTTCTTT.

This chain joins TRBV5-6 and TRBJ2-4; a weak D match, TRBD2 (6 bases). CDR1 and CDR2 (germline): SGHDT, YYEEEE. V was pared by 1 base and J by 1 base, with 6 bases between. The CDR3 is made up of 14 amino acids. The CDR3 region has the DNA TGTGCCAGCAGCTTGCGGGGGGCCAAAAACATTCAGTACTTC. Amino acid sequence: CASSLRGAKNIQYF. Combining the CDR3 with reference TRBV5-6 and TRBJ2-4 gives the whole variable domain DAGVTQSPTHLIKTRGQQVTLRCSPKSGHDTVSWYQQALGQGPQFIFQYYEEEERQRGNFPDRFSGHQFPNYSSELNVNALLLGDSALYLCASSLRGAKNIQYFGAGTRLSVL.

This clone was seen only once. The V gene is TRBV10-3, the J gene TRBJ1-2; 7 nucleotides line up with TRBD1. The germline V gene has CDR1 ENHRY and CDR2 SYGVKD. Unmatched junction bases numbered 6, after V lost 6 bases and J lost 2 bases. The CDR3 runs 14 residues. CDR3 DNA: TGTGCCATCAGAGGGGACAGCCCAAACTATGGCTACACCTTC. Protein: CAIRGDSPNYGYTF.

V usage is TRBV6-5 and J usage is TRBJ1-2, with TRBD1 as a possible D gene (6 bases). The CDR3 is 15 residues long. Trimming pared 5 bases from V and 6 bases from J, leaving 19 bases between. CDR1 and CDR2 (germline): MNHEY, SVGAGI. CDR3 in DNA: TGTGCCAGCAGTCTAACAGGGAGAGCAGAGGATGGCTACACCTTC. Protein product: CASSLTGRAEDGYTF.

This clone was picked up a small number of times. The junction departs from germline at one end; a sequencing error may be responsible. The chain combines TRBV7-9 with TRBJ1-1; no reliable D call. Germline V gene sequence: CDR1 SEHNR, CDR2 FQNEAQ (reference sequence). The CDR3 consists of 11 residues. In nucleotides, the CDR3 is TGTGCCAGCAGCCTAGCACAGGAAGCTTTCTTT. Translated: CASSLAQEAFF.

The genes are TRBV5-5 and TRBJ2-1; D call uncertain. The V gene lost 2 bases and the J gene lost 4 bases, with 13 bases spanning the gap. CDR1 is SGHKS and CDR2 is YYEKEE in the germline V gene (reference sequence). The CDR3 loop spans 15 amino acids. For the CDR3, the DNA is TGTGCCAGCAGCTTCGAGGCAGAGGATTACAATGAGCAGTTCTTC. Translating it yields CASSFEAEDYNEQFF.

The CDR3 loop is CASSEYPGPNTEAFF. CDR3 DNA: TGCGCCAGCAGTGAGTATCCAGGTCCGAACACTGAAGCTTTCTTT. This chain uses TRBV10-1 with TRBJ1-1; no clear D. CDR3 length equals 15 residues. V dropped 1 base and J dropped 1 base, with 10 bases sitting between them. Germline lookup yields CDR1 WNHNN and CDR2 SYGVQD (reference sequence).